This TCR beta chain comes out of a study of blood T cell repertoires in COVID-19. At the level of the study: The study drew acute and convalescent COVID-19 samples from the United States, Italy and Spain.

Each participant's cohort was designated according to participant-reported clinical history. As processed by the authors: Amplifying reference gene primers gave estimates of nucleated cell counts. Assay: immunoSEQ multiplex PCR; the TCRdb copy retains only in-frame clones and omits some. V and J calls plus clone size are reproduced from that table; the DNA served to infer D and trimming. The table records 150,000 to 200,000 clones, less than 85% of them present only once. Germline V lookup: CDR1 SEHNR, CDR2 FQNEAQ (reference sequence). The CDR3 consists of 16 residues. The V gene end was trimmed by 2 bases and the J gene end by 8 bases; junction bases not matched to a gene: 11.

The sample comprised PBMCs or T cells enriched from blood (not recorded which). The chain carries TRBV7-9 and TRBJ1-2; TRBD1 agrees at 10 bases. This TCR was recovered from a woman between 55 and 75 years old with acute COVID-19. CDR3 sequence reads: CASSLLSARTGGGYTF. The CDR3 coding sequence is TGTGCCAGCAGCTTATTGAGCGCCCGGACAGGGGGAGGCTACACCTTC.